A single sample gave rise to the 31 T cell receptor beta chains below, sequenced in a study of cytotoxic CD8 clonotypes in ibrutinib-treated CLL. Libraries were prepared by immunoSEQ multiplex PCR; TCRdb keeps only in-frame clonotypes and omits some of them. The sample carries some 310,000 clones, around four fifths recorded once. The specimen was PBMCs, collected before ibrutinib treatment. All receptors derive from a human donor with chronic lymphocytic leukemia.

This clone has only one observation. Additional DNA sequences in this sample encode the identical CDR3. The rearrangement uses TRBV19 and TRBJ2-7, with 8 bases matching TRBD1. The ends lost 3 bases at V and 3 bases at J; junction bases unmatched: 1. The V gene's germline CDR1 is LNHDA and CDR2 SQIVND (reference sequence). This CDR3 is 13 amino acids long. CDR3 DNA sequence: TGTGCCAGTAGTATCGACAGGGGCTACGAGCAGTACTTC. Translating it yields CASSIDRGYEQYF.

This clone was counted between two and nine times. The J gene is TRBJ1-4, the V gene TRBV18; weak D call: TRBD1 (5 bases). V was trimmed by 1 base and J by 0 bases, leaving 12 bases between them. The CDR3 length is 17 residues. Germline CDR1 is KGHSH and CDR2 is LQKENI. CDR3 sequence (DNA): TGTGCCAGCTCACCACTTGGCAGGGACCCAACTAATGAAAAACTGTTTTTT. Amino acids: CASSPLGRDPTNEKLFF. Full variable domain (remainder filled in from reference TRBV18 and TRBJ1-4): NAGVMQNPRHLVRRRGQEARLRCSPMKGHSHVYWYRQLPEEGLKFMVYLQKENIIDESGMPKERFSAEFPKEGPSILRIQQVVRGDSAAYFCASSPLGRDPTNEKLFFGSGTQLSVL.

V and J are TRBV5-4 and TRBJ2-7, with 16 bases lining up with TRBD2. V dropped 4 bases and J dropped 2; count of bases not matched to a gene: 3. Germline V CDR1 and CDR2: SGHNT, YYREEE (reference sequence). This CDR3 spans 16 amino acids. CDR3 bases: TGTGCCAGCAGCCCAGGGACTAGCGGGAGGGCCTACGAGCAGTACTTC. Its translation: CASSPGTSGRAYEQYF.

The CDR3 sequence is CASSSTGGGNQPQHF. Written as DNA, the CDR3 is TGCGCCAGCAGCTCGACAGGGGGGGGCAATCAGCCCCAGCATTTT. This chain uses TRBV5-1 with TRBJ1-5, with 9 nucleotides matching TRBD1. This CDR3 comprises 15 residues. V lost 3 bases and J lost 2; bases outside the gene matches: 3. Germline CDR1 is SGHRS and CDR2 is YFSETQ. The full variable domain, rest sourced from reference TRBV5-1 and TRBJ1-5, is KAGVTQTPRYLIKTRGQQVTLSCSPISGHRSVSWYQQTPGQGLQFLFEYFSETQRNKGNFPGRFSGRQFSNSRSEMNVSTLELGDSALYLCASSSTGGGNQPQHFGDGTRLSIL.

The DNA of the CDR3 is TGCGCCAGCAGCTTGGGACAGGTCTCCTACGAGCAGTACTTC. It encodes CASSLGQVSYEQYF. The genes are TRBV5-1 and TRBJ2-7; D is possibly TRBD1 (6 bases). Trimming took 0 bases from V and 0 from J, leaving 7 bases between them. The CDR3 loop spans 14 amino acids. CDR1 is SGHRS and CDR2 is YFSETQ in the germline V gene.

V gene TRBV25-1 combines with J gene TRBJ2-1; 11 nucleotides line up with TRBD2. The germline gives CDR1 MGHDK, CDR2 SYGVNS. Trimming took 8 bases from V and 2 from J; bases not matched to a gene: 2. CDR3 length: 14 residues. The CDR3 DNA reads as TGTGCCAGCCGTAGCGGGAGGGCCTACAATGAGCAGTTCTTC. It yields the protein CASRSGRAYNEQFF.

V is TRBV7-8 and J is TRBJ2-7; D possibly corresponds to TRBD2 (5 bases). CDR1 is SGHVS and CDR2 is FQNEAQ in the germline V gene. V lost 5 bases and J 3 bases, leaving 11 bases between the germline ends. There are 13 residues in the CDR3. CDR3 coding DNA: TGTGCCAGCAGCACAAGGACTGGCTACGAGCAGTACTTC. This codes for CASSTRTGYEQYF.

The chain is built from TRBV15 and TRBJ2-1; 8 bases fit TRBD2. The V and J ends lost 1 base and 11 bases, in that order; junction bases with no gene match: 7. Per germline, CDR1 LNHNV and CDR2 YYDKDF (reference sequence). The CDR3 sequence is 14 residues long. CDR3 region: CATSRVGTSEQQFF. CDR3 bases: TGTGCCACCAGCAGAGTGGGGACTAGTGAACAGCAGTTCTTC.

This chain connects TRBV29-1 to TRBJ2-1; 8 bases are a match to TRBD2. The CDR3 loop spans 14 amino acids. Per germline, CDR1 SQVTM and CDR2 ANQGSEA. V shed 7 bases, J shed 7 bases, and the junction held 12 bases outside the gene matches. This CDR3 reads CSGRGGALLNEQFF. In DNA, the CDR3 is TGCAGCGGCCGGGGGGGAGCACTGTTGAATGAGCAGTTCTTC.

V usage is TRBV20-1 and J usage is TRBJ2-7; unclear D gene. V lost 3 bases to trimming and J lost 5 bases, with 5 bases between them. The CDR3 length is 10 residues. Germline V gene data show CDR1 as DFQATT and CDR2 as SNEGSKA (reference sequence). The CDR3 nucleotides read TGCAGTGCTAGGGGCGACGAGCAGTACTTC. It codes for CSARGDEQYF.

The chain carries TRBV9 and TRBJ2-3, with 13 bases identical to TRBD2. J was trimmed by 1 base and V by 0 bases; bases with no gene match: 5. Germline V gene data show CDR1 as SGDLS and CDR2 as YYNGEE. This CDR3 has 18 amino acids. The CDR3 bases are TGTGCCAGCAGCGTAGCCGGGGGACTAGCGGGACGCACAGATACGCAGTATTTT. Translated: CASSVAGGLAGRTDTQYF.

The V and J genes are TRBV18 and TRBJ2-5; 9 bases are a match to TRBD1. CDR3 size: 13 residues. The J segment lost 4 bases and the V segment lost 6 bases, leaving 3 bases of the junction unmatched. CDR1 is KGHSH and CDR2 is LQKENI in the germline V gene. CDR3 nucleotide sequence: TGTGCCAGCTCCTGGGGACAGGGAGAGACCCAGTACTTC. Translation: CASSWGQGETQYF. The full variable domain, its missing parts supplied by reference TRBV18 and TRBJ2-5, is NAGVMQNPRHLVRRRGQEARLRCSPMKGHSHVYWYRQLPEEGLKFMVYLQKENIIDESGMPKERFSAEFPKEGPSILRIQQVVRGDSAAYFCASSWGQGETQYFGPGTRLLVL.

J is TRBJ2-3 and V is TRBV18, with TRBD2 identical over 9 bases. The CDR3 is made up of 17 amino acids. Germline values: CDR1 KGHSH, CDR2 LQKENI. J lost 2 bases, V lost 4 bases, and 10 bases had no gene match. CDR3 nucleotide sequence: TGTGCCAGCTCACAGGTCGGGCTAGCGGGAAACACAGATACGCAGTATTTT. This encodes CASSQVGLAGNTDTQYF.

The chain links TRBV29-1 to TRBJ2-5; 7 bases agree with TRBD1. V lost 6 bases to trimming and J lost 4 bases; unmatched junction nucleotides: 8. The V gene's germline CDR1 is SQVTM and CDR2 ANQGSEA. This CDR3 has 13 amino acids. CDR3 DNA: TGCAGCGTCGACAGGGTGGGTGGAGAGACCCAGTACTTC. Amino acids: CSVDRVGGETQYF.

The CDR3 DNA reads TGTGCCAGCAGTGAGGTGTCCGAGCAGTACTTC. Its translation: CASSEVSEQYF. The rearrangement uses TRBV25-1 and TRBJ2-7; D uncertain. CDR3 length equals 11 residues. Trimming pared 3 bases from V and 6 bases from J, leaving 6 bases between. Germline V gene lookup returns CDR1 MGHDK and CDR2 SYGVNS.

J is TRBJ2-7 and V is TRBV12-2; the listed D gene, TRBD1, was not tested against the DNA. TRBV12-2 is classified as a pseudogene. This CDR3 spans 16 amino acids. CDR3 nucleotide sequence: TGTGCAAGTCGCTTAGAGACAGGGGACAGCTCCTACGAGCAGTACTTC. Its protein product is CASRLETGDSSYEQYF.

The CDR3 coding sequence is TGTGCCAGCAGCCAGACAGGGGGCGACGAAAAACTGTTTTTT. It is translated as CASSQTGGDEKLFF. This chain links TRBV6-6 with TRBJ1-4; TRBD1 agrees at 10 bases. Losses at the gene ends were 6 bases for V and 8 bases for J; bases not matched to a gene: 6. Germline V gene lookup returns CDR1 MNHNY and CDR2 SVGAGI (reference sequence). The length of the CDR3 is 14 residues.

J is TRBJ1-1 and V is TRBV10-3; a weak D match, TRBD1 (5 bases). This CDR3 has 16 amino acids. CDR1 is ENHRY and CDR2 is SYGVKD in the germline V gene. With 0 bases removed from V and 1 base from J, the gap between germline ends came to 12 bases. The CDR3 DNA sequence: TGTGCCATCAGTGAGTCGATTAGCGGACAGAACACTGAAGCTTTCTTT. The encoded protein is CAISESISGQNTEAFF.

The chain is built from TRBV9 and TRBJ2-1; 9 nucleotides align to TRBD2. V lost 1 base to trimming and J lost 0 bases; unmatched junction nucleotides: 8. CDR3 size: 18 residues. Germline assignment: CDR1 SGDLS and CDR2 YYNGEE. The CDR3: CASSVWGGRGNSYNEQFF. CDR3 DNA sequence: TGTGCCAGCAGCGTATGGGGCGGGAGGGGTAACTCCTACAATGAGCAGTTCTTC.

The chain has TRBV25-1 and TRBJ2-3, with D uncertain. Germline lookup yields CDR1 MGHDK and CDR2 SYGVNS. V was pared by 5 bases and J by 4 bases, with 10 bases between. The CDR3 loop spans 13 amino acids. CDR3 coding DNA: TGTGCCAGCAGTTGGGTAGCTGCAGATACGCAGTATTTT. The encoded protein is CASSWVAADTQYF.

The J gene is TRBJ1-4, the V gene TRBV6-1; 8 nucleotides agree with TRBD1. The germline V gene encodes CDR1 MNHNS and CDR2 SASEGT. V was clipped by 6 bases and J by 15 bases; unmatched bases: 9. CDR3 length: 12 residues. The CDR3 DNA reads TGTGCCAGCAGCCTTGGACAGGGCAGGATGTTTTTT. This encodes CASSLGQGRMFF.

The rearrangement uses TRBV28 and TRBJ1-5; D may be TRBD1 (5 bases). The CDR3 spans 17 residues. Germline assignment: CDR1 MDHEN and CDR2 SYDVKM. The V end lost 6 bases, the J end lost 2 bases, and 20 bases lay between the germline ends. This CDR3 is CASSPLQGAGGNQPQHF. Here the CDR3 DNA reads TGTGCCAGCAGCCCTCTGCAGGGAGCTGGGGGCAATCAGCCCCAGCATTTT.

The chain couples TRBV4-2 to TRBJ2-7; 7 nucleotides line up with TRBD1. V was pared by 5 bases and J by 5 bases, with 6 bases of the junction left unmatched. The germline V gene encodes CDR1 LGHNA and CDR2 YNFKEQ. The CDR3 loop spans 13 amino acids. DNA for the CDR3: TGTGCCAGCAGCTCCCCCGGGACAGACGAGCAGTACTTC. It encodes CASSSPGTDEQYF.

The chain carries TRBV18 and TRBJ2-6; D is perhaps TRBD1 or TRBD2 (5 bases each). Trimming left V 6 bases short and J 0 bases short, with 15 bases between. Germline values: CDR1 KGHSH, CDR2 LQKENI. This CDR3 has 17 amino acids. CDR3 residues: CASSYGTSSSGANVLTF. In DNA, the CDR3 is TGTGCCAGCTCTTATGGGACGTCAAGCTCTGGGGCCAACGTCCTGACTTTC.

J is TRBJ1-4 and V is TRBV29-1, with 8 bases aligning to TRBD1. The J segment lost 10 bases and the V segment lost 6 bases, leaving 13 bases of the junction unmatched. This CDR3 spans 14 amino acids. Germline V lookup: CDR1 SQVTM, CDR2 ANQGSEA. CDR3 amino acids: CSVDPGGGSGKLFF. In nucleotides, the CDR3 is TGCAGCGTAGACCCAGGGGGCGGGTCTGGAAAACTGTTTTTT.

The rearrangement links TRBV7-6 to TRBJ2-1; no clear D gene. The CDR3 contains 12 residues. Germline V gives CDR1 SGHVS, CDR2 FNYEAQ. V was pared by 5 bases and J by 6 bases, with 8 bases between. The chain's CDR3 is CASSPQFNEQFF. The CDR3 region has the DNA TGTGCCAGCAGCCCCCAATTCAATGAGCAGTTCTTC.

A few counts support this clone. The rearrangement uses TRBV18 and TRBJ1-5; 7 positions match TRBD1. The CDR3 contains 14 residues. Per germline, CDR1 KGHSH and CDR2 LQKENI. The trim removed 6 bases at V and 5 bases at J, leaving 7 bases unmatched. The chain's CDR3 is CASSLRDSDQPQHF. CDR3 in DNA: TGTGCCAGCTCCCTAAGGGACAGTGATCAGCCCCAGCATTTT. The variable domain in full, completed from reference TRBV18 and TRBJ1-5, reads NAGVMQNPRHLVRRRGQEARLRCSPMKGHSHVYWYRQLPEEGLKFMVYLQKENIIDESGMPKERFSAEFPKEGPSILRIQQVVRGDSAAYFCASSLRDSDQPQHFGDGTRLSIL.

There are a few counts of this clone. The genes are TRBV5-8 and TRBJ2-1; D might be TRBD1 (5 bases). The germline V gene encodes CDR1 SGHTS and CDR2 YDEGEE. The V gene lost 4 bases and the J gene lost 12 bases, with 11 bases spanning the gap. CDR3 length equals 11 residues. CDR3 protein: CASSPRGGQFF. The CDR3 DNA sequence: TGTGCCAGCAGCCCAAGGGGCGGGCAGTTCTTC.

This rearrangement joins TRBV4-2 to TRBJ1-1, with D possibly being TRBD1 (6 bases). Per germline, CDR1 LGHNA and CDR2 YNFKEQ. This CDR3 is built from 13 residues. Trimming left V 5 bases short and J 5 bases short, with 12 bases between. For the CDR3, the DNA is TGTGCCAGCAGCGGTACAGGGCTGACTGAAGCTTTCTTT. Its translation: CASSGTGLTEAFF.

V usage is TRBV7-8 and J usage is TRBJ2-5; a possible D gene is TRBD1 (6 bases). CDR1 is SGHVS, CDR2 FQNEAQ, per germline. The CDR3 has 14 amino acids. V lost 1 base and J lost 1, with 7 bases in between. The CDR3 here is CASSLGTAQETQYF. The CDR3 DNA reads as TGTGCCAGCAGCTTAGGGACAGCCCAAGAGACCCAGTACTTC. The full variable domain, its missing parts supplied by reference TRBV7-8 and TRBJ2-5, is GAGVSQSPRYKVAKRGQDVALRCDPISGHVSLFWYQQALGQGPEFLTYFQNEAQLDKSGLPSDRFFAERPEGSVSTLKIQRTQQEDSAVYLCASSLGTAQETQYFGPGTRLLVL.

The chain links TRBV25-1 to TRBJ1-1; TRBD1 aligns across 8 bases. V dropped 3 bases and J dropped 1; count of bases not matched to a gene: 4. The CDR3 totals 15 residues. In germline, CDR1 is MGHDK, CDR2 SYGVNS. Here the CDR3 reads CASSDYDRGNTEAFF. As DNA, the CDR3 is TGTGCCAGCAGTGACTACGACAGGGGGAACACTGAAGCTTTCTTT. Variable domain in full (rest from reference TRBV25-1 and TRBJ1-1): EADIYQTPRYLVIGTGKKITLECSQTMGHDKMYWYQQDPGMELHLIHYSYGVNSTEKGDLSSESTVSRIRTEHFPLTLESARPSHTSQYLCASSDYDRGNTEAFFGQGTRLTVV.